This is a list of T cell receptor beta chains from one sample in a study of blood T cell repertoires in COVID-19. The protocol was immunoSEQ multiplex PCR, while the TCRdb copy is restricted to in-frame clones and leaves out a portion. There are about 300,000 clones in the sample; less than 85% occur only once, and almost 1.5% lies in the top ten. Sequencing used peripheral blood. Receptors originate from a human donor with COVID-19, enrolled during active disease. The donor label of this sample is uncertain. CDR3s include the opening cysteine and the closing phenylalanine or tryptophan. The D gene is left open where the match is weak. Rows may omit the clone size; those that give it use once, few, many or a size class.

d_call	v_call	clone_size	j_call	cdr3_nt	cdr3_aa
TRBD2	TRBV4-2	NA	TRBJ2-7	TGTGCCAGCAGCCAAGAGACTAGCGGGAGCCCCTACGAGCAGTACTTC	CASSQETSGSPYEQYF
TRBD2	TRBV12-5	NA	TRBJ2-1	TGTGCTAGTGGCTTCGGGAGGGCCCCCTACAATGAGCAGTTCTTC	CASGFGRAPYNEQFF
NA	TRBV28	NA	TRBJ2-4	TGTGCCAGCAGACAGCCAGGGTGGCGGTCGGACATTCAGTACTTC	CASRQPGWRSDIQYF
NA	TRBV7-7	NA	TRBJ2-2	TGTGCTAGCAGCCCGGGGCAGGGGTACACCGGGGAGCTGTTTTTT	CASSPGQGYTGELFF
NA	TRBV7-8	NA	TRBJ1-3	TGTGCCAGCAGCCGTGTACAGCTCTCTGGAAACACCATATATTTT	CASSRVQLSGNTIYF
TRBD2	TRBV29-1	NA	TRBJ2-1	TGCAGCGTTGCAGCGGGAGGCTACAATGAGCAGTTCTTC	CSVAAGGYNEQFF
TRBD2	TRBV6-2/TRBV6-3	NA	TRBJ2-1	TGTGCCAGCAGTTACCAGCGGGGATATAACAATGAGCAGTTCTTC	CASSYQRGYNNEQFF
NA	TRBV29-1	NA	TRBJ1-2	TGCAGCGTAGACTCGGGACAAGCCTATGGCTACACCTTC	CSVDSGQAYGYTF
NA	TRBV2	NA	TRBJ2-7	TGTGCCAGCAGTCGAACAGGCTACGAGCAGTACTTC	CASSRTGYEQYF
NA	TRBV19	NA	TRBJ2-2	TGTGCCAGTAGTATCCCTGGGGAGAGGCTGTTTTTT	CASSIPGERLFF
NA	TRBV12-3/TRBV12-4	NA	TRBJ1-2	TGTGCCAGCAGTTTCTACAGGATCGGCTACACCTTC	CASSFYRIGYTF
TRBD2	TRBV2	NA	TRBJ2-7	TGTGCCAGCAGTGAAAAACCTAGCGGGAGGGCCGAATCGTACGAGCAGTACTTC	CASSEKPSGRAESYEQYF
TRBD2	TRBV19	NA	TRBJ2-5	TGTGCCAGTAGTATTGACGGAGGCGGGGGAAAAGAGACCCAGTACTTC	CASSIDGGGGKETQYF
NA	TRBV30	NA	TRBJ2-3	TGTGCCTGGTCCGGGATTACCACAGATACGCAGTATTTT	CAWSGITTDTQYF
TRBD2	TRBV9	once	TRBJ2-2	TGTGCCAGCAGCGTAGCCGGGGGGAGGGGCACCGGGGAGCTGTTTTTT	CASSVAGGRGTGELFF
NA	TRBV2	NA	TRBJ2-1	TGTGCCAGCAGTGAGGGAAATAGGGGCATAGGGTTCTTC	CASSEGNRGIGFF